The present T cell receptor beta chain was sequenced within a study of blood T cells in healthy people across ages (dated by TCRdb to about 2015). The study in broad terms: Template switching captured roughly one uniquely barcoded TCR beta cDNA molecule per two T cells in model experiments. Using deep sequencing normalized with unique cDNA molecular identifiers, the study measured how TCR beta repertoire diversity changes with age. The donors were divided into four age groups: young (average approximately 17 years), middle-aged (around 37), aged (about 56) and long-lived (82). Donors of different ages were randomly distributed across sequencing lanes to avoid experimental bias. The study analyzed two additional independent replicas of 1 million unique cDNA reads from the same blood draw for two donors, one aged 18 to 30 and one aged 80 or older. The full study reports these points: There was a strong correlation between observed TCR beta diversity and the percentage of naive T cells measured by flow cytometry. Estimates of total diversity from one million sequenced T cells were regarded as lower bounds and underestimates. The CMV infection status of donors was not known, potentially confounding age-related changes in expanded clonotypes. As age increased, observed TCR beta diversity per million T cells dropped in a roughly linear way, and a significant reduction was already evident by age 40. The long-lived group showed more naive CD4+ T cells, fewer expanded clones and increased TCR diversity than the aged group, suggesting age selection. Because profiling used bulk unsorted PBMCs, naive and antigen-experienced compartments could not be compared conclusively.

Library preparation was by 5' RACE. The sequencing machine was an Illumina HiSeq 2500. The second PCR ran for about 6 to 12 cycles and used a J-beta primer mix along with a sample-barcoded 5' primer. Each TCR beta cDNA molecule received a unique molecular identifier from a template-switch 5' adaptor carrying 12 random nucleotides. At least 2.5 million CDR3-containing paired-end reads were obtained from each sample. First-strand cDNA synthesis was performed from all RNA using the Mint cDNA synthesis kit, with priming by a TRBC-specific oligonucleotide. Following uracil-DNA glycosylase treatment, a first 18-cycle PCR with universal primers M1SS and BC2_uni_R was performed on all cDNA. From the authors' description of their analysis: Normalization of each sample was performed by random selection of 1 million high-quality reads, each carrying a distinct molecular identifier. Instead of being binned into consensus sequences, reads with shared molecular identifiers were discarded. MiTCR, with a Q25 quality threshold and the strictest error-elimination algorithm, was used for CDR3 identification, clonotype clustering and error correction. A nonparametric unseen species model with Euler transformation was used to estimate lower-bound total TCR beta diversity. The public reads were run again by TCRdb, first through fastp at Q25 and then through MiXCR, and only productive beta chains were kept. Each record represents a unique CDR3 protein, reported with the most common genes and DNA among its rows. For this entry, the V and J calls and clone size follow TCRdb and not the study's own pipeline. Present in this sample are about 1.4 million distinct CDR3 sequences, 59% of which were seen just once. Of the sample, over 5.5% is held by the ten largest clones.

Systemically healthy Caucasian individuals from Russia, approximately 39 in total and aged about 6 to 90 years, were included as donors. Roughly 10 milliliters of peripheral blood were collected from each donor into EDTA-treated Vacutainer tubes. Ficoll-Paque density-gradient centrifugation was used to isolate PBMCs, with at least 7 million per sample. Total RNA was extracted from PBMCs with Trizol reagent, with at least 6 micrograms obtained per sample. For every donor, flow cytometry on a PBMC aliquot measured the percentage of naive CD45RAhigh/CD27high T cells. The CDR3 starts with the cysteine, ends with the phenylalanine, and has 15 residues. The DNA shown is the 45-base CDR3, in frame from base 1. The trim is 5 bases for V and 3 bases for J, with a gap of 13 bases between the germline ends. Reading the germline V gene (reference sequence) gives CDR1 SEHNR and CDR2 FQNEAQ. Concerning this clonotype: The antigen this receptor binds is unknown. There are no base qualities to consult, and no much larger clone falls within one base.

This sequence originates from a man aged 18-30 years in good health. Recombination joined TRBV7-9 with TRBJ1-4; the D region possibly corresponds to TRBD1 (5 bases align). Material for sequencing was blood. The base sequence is TGTGCCAGCAGCCCCGCCACGGGACCTAATGAAAAACTGTTTTTT. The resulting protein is CASSPATGPNEKLFF. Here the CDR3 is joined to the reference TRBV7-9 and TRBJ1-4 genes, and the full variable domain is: DTGVSQNPRHKITKRGQNVTFRCDPISEHNRLYWYRQTLGQGPEFLTYFQNEAQLEKSRLLSDRFSAERPKGSFSTLEIQRTEQGDSAMYLCASSPATGPNEKLFFGSGTQLSVL.